The sequence of this T cell receptor (beta chain) was determined in a study of blood T cell repertoires in COVID-19. Study summary: Researchers got acute and convalescent COVID-19 samples from the United States, Italy and Spain.

The repertoire was sequenced with immunoSEQ multiplex PCR; TCRdb's copy has only in-frame clones and lacks some. The sample includes 540,000 or so clones, roughly 91% of them seen just once. Germline CDR1 reads LGHDT; CDR2 reads YNNKEL (reference sequence). The CDR3 covers 18 residues. The V and J ends lost 3 bases and 1 base, in that order; junction bases with no gene match: 6. During active infection, Seattle patients enrolled and were then monitored through disease. This sequence joins TRBV3-1 (or the pseudogene TRBV3-2) and TRBJ2-2; 12 bases are a match to TRBD2. This sequence was found in a woman aged 45-65 years with COVID-19, enrolled during active disease. Sequences were obtained from peripheral blood. The CDR3 nucleotides read TGTGCCAGCAGCCACTGGGGACTAGCGGGTCTGAACACCGGGGAGCTGTTTTTT. The encoded protein is CASSHWGLAGLNTGELFF.